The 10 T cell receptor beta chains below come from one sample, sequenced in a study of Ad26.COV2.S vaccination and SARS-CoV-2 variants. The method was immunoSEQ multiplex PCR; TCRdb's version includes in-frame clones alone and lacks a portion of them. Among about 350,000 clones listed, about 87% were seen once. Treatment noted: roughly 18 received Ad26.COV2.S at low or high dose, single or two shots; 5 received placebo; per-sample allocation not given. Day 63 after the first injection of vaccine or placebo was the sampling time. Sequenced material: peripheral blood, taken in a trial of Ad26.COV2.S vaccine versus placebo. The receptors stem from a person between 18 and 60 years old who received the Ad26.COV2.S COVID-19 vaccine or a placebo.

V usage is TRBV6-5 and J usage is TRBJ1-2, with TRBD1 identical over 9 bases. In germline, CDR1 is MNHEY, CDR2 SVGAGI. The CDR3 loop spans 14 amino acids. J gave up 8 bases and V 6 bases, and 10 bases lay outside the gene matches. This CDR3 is CASSQPGQGSGYTF. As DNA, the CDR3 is TGTGCCAGCAGCCAACCGGGACAGGGTTCAGGCTACACCTTC.

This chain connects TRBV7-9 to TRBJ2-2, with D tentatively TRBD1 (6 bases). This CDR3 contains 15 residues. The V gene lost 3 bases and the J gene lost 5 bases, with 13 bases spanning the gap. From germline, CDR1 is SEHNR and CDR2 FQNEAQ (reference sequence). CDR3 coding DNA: TGTGCCAGCAGCTTCCGGGACACCTGGACCGGGGAGCTGTTTTTT. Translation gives CASSFRDTWTGELFF.

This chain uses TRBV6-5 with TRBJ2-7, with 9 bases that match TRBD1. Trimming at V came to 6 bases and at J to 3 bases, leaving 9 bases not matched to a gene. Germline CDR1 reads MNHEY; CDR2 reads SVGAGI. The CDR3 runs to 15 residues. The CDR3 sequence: CASSHTGTGIYEQYF. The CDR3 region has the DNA TGTGCCAGCAGCCACACCGGGACAGGGATCTACGAGCAGTACTTC.

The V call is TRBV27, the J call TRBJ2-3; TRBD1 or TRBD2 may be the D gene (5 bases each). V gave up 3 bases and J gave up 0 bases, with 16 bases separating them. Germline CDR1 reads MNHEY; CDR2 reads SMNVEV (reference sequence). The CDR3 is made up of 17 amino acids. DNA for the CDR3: TGTGCCAGCAGTTTCCCTCACTCCCGGGACAGCACAGATACGCAGTATTTT. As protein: CASSFPHSRDSTDTQYF.

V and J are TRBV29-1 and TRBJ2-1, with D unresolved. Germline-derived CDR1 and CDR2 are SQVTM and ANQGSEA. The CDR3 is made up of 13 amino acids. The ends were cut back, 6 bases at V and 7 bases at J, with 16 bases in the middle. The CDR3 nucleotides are TGCAGCGTCAATCCATGGGTGGCGAATGAGCAGTTCTTC. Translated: CSVNPWVANEQFF.

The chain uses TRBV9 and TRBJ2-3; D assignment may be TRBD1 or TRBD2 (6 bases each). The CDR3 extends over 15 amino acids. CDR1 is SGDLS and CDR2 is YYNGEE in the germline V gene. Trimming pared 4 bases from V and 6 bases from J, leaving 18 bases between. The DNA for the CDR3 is TGTGCCAGCAGCCGTAGTTGGGGGGCTGCCGATACGCAGTATTTT. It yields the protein CASSRSWGAADTQYF. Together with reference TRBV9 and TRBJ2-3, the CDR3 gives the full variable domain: DSGVTQTPKHLITATGQRVTLRCSPRSGDLSVYWYQQSLDQGLQFLIQYYNGEERAKGNILERFSAQQFPDLHSELNLSSLELGDSALYFCASSRSWGAADTQYFGPGTRLTVL.

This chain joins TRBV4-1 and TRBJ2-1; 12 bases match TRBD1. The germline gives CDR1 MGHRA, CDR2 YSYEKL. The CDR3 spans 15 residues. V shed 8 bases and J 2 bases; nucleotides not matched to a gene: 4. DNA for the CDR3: TGCGCCAGCGCTCGGGACAGGGGGCCCTACAATGAGCAGTTCTTC. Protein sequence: CASARDRGPYNEQFF.

CDR3 DNA sequence: TGTGCCAGCAGCTTAGGGCCCGGGAGGACCTACGAGCAGTACTTC. Translated, it gives CASSLGPGRTYEQYF. V usage is TRBV7-8 and J usage is TRBJ2-7; 7 bases match TRBD2. This CDR3 has 15 amino acids. CDR1 SGHVS and CDR2 FQNEAQ come from the germline V gene. J lost 2 bases, V lost 1 base, and 5 bases had no gene match.

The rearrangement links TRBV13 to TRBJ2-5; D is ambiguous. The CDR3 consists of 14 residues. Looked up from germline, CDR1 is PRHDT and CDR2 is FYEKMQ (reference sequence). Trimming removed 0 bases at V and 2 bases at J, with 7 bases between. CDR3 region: CASSLGLRQETQYF. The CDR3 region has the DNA TGTGCCAGCAGCTTAGGTCTGCGACAAGAGACCCAGTACTTC.

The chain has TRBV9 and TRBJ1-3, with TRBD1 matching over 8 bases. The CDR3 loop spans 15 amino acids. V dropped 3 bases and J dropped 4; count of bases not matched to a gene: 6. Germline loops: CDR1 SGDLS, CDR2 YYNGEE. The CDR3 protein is CASSGWTGKGNTIYF. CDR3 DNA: TGTGCCAGCAGCGGGTGGACAGGGAAGGGAAACACCATATATTTT.